Listed here are 20 T cell receptor beta chains from one sample, sequenced in a study of shared clonotypes between healthy human individuals. Some clones are missing from TCRdb's copy, which holds only in-frame ones; the method was immunoSEQ multiplex PCR. Of some 2.3 million clones listed, roughly 93% are singletons. Material: naive CD4+ T cells from PBMCs. Noted subset: CD45RA+ positively selected. Receptor source: a man aged 18 to 29 in good health. Some clones in this sample may be carry-over from other donors' samples.

The V call is TRBV5-1, the J call TRBJ2-7, with 8 positions matching TRBD1. The CDR3 contains 15 residues. Trimming took 3 bases from V and 1 from J; bases not matched to a gene: 6. CDR1 and CDR2 (germline): SGHRS, YFSETQ. CDR3: CASSSRGDRSYEQYF. The CDR3 DNA sequence: TGCGCCAGCAGCTCCCGAGGGGACAGGTCCTACGAGCAGTACTTC.

The chain recombines TRBV5-1 with TRBJ2-3; 9 bases align to TRBD1. The CDR3 extends over 15 amino acids. V was pared by 5 bases and J by 2 bases, with 6 bases of the junction left unmatched. Per the germline V gene, CDR1 is SGHRS and CDR2 is YFSETQ. CDR3 region: CASRNRDRATDTQYF. In DNA form, the CDR3 reads TGCGCCAGCAGGAACCGGGACAGGGCCACAGATACGCAGTATTTT.

This clone has a single count. The V gene is TRBV6-5, the J gene TRBJ1-2; D call uncertain. Trimming pared 5 bases from V and 5 bases from J, leaving 12 bases between. The germline CDR1 and CDR2 sequences are MNHEY and SVGAGI. This CDR3 comprises 13 residues. The CDR3 DNA reads TGTGCCAGCAGTCTCAGTCCCTTGTATGGCTACACCTTC. It encodes CASSLSPLYGYTF.

The rearrangement links TRBV19 to TRBJ1-1, with TRBD1 matching over 8 bases. This CDR3 comprises 13 residues. The germline V gene encodes CDR1 LNHDA and CDR2 SQIVND (reference sequence). J was trimmed by 2 bases and V by 7 bases; bases with no gene match: 3. The CDR3 nucleotides read TGTGCCAGTAACGACAGGGGAAACACTGAAGCTTTCTTT. Amino acid sequence: CASNDRGNTEAFF.

The genes are TRBV5-1 and TRBJ1-1; 11 bases fit TRBD1. Germline V CDR1 and CDR2: SGHRS, YFSETQ. The CDR3 spans 16 residues. J gave up 5 bases and V 4 bases, and 10 bases lay outside the gene matches. CDR3: CASSRDRGRLDTEAFF. Written as DNA, the CDR3 is TGCGCCAGCAGCAGGGACAGGGGGAGATTAGATACTGAAGCTTTCTTT.

The chain links TRBV5-4 to TRBJ2-2, with a possible D match to TRBD1 (5 bases). CDR3 length: 19 amino acids. Germline V lookup: CDR1 SGHNT, CDR2 YYREEE (reference sequence). V shed 2 bases and J shed 3 bases, with 23 bases lying between them. CDR3 DNA: TGTGCCAGCAGCTTCGCCTGGGGCACCCGCGAAAGACACACCGGGGAGCTGTTTTTT. Amino acid sequence: CASSFAWGTRERHTGELFF. The full variable domain, completed using reference TRBV5-4 and TRBJ2-2, is ETGVTQSPTHLIKTRGQQVTLRCSSQSGHNTVSWYQQALGQGPQFIFQYYREEENGRGNFPPRFSGLQFPNYSSELNVNALELDDSALYLCASSFAWGTRERHTGELFFGEGSRLTVL.

The chain carries TRBV29-1 and TRBJ1-4; tentative D call: TRBD1 (5 bases). The V gene's germline CDR1 is SQVTM and CDR2 ANQGSEA. The CDR3 runs 13 residues. V dropped 4 bases and J dropped 5 bases, with 11 bases sitting between them. The CDR3, as DNA: TGCAGCGTTGGTCTGGGGCTAAATGAAAAACTGTTTTTT. As protein: CSVGLGLNEKLFF.

The chain employs TRBV29-1 and TRBJ1-4, with D possibly matching TRBD1 (5 bases). This CDR3 is 13 amino acids long. Trimming left V 4 bases short and J 8 bases short, with 14 bases between. Germline V CDR1 and CDR2: SQVTM, ANQGSEA. CDR3 in amino acids: CSVVLWGKEKLFF. The CDR3 region has the DNA TGCAGCGTTGTCCTATGGGGGAAAGAAAAACTGTTTTTT.

V is TRBV6-5 and J is TRBJ2-5, with TRBD1 matching over 8 bases. CDR1 and CDR2 (germline): MNHEY, SVGAGI. J gave up 5 bases and V 0 bases, and 8 bases lay outside the gene matches. The CDR3 is made up of 16 amino acids. DNA of the CDR3: TGTGCCAGCAGTTACTCGAGCCAGGGGGCTTGGGAGACCCAGTACTTC. This sequence encodes CASSYSSQGAWETQYF.

Only one count was recorded for this clone. The chain employs TRBV27 and TRBJ1-5, with D tentatively TRBD1 (5 bases). There are 15 residues in the CDR3. V was cut by 6 bases and J by 2 bases, with 14 bases left in between. Germline V gene sequence: CDR1 MNHEY, CDR2 SMNVEV (reference sequence). CDR3 nucleotides: TGTGCCAGCAGCCCAGGGCCCGGTCGCAATCAGCCCCAGCATTTT. Amino acids: CASSPGPGRNQPQHF.

This chain joins TRBV19 and TRBJ2-5; 7 positions match TRBD2. Germline values: CDR1 LNHDA, CDR2 SQIVND (reference sequence). This CDR3 has 12 amino acids. V lost 7 bases and J lost 5; bases outside the gene matches: 4. The CDR3, as DNA: TGTGCCAGTATCGGACTAGAGGAGACCCAGTACTTC. Its translation is CASIGLEETQYF.

The chain uses TRBV10-2 and TRBJ1-1; possibly TRBD1 for D (6 bases). CDR3 length: 17 residues. The germline V and J ends were trimmed by 4 bases and 0 bases, with 18 bases remaining between them. CDR1 is WSHSY, CDR2 SAAADI, per germline. The CDR3 nucleotides read TGCGCCAGCAGTGGGTGGGGGCACACAACCCTGAACACTGAAGCTTTCTTT. It yields the protein CASSGWGHTTLNTEAFF.

Comments on this clone: This CDR3 is also generated by other DNA sequences in the sample. The chain has TRBV7-3 and TRBJ1-1, with D unresolved. The length of the CDR3 is 13 residues. V lost 2 bases and J lost 1, with 5 bases in between. Germline-derived CDR1 and CDR2 are SGHTA and FQGTGA. CDR3 loop: CASSLGSNTEAFF. DNA of the CDR3: TGTGCCAGCAGCTTAGGGTCGAACACTGAAGCTTTCTTT.

The V gene is TRBV28, the J gene TRBJ1-3; D remains unclear. Looked up from germline, CDR1 is MDHEN and CDR2 is SYDVKM. This CDR3 has 14 amino acids. Trimming pared 5 bases from V and 2 bases from J, leaving 10 bases between. CDR3 nucleotide sequence: TGTGCCAGCAGTCCGTGGGAGGCTGGAAACACCATATATTTT. It translates to CASSPWEAGNTIYF.

V is TRBV5-1 and J is TRBJ2-5; weak D call: TRBD2 (5 bases). This CDR3 is built from 14 residues. Per germline, CDR1 SGHRS and CDR2 YFSETQ. Trimming took off 4 bases at V and 2 bases at J, with 12 bases between the two ends. The CDR3 spells CASSNPERQETQYF. The DNA of the CDR3 is TGCGCCAGCAGCAACCCGGAGCGGCAAGAGACCCAGTACTTC.

The chain employs TRBV7-9 and TRBJ2-2; no firm D call. From germline, CDR1 is SEHNR and CDR2 FQNEAQ (reference sequence). Trimming stripped 5 bases from V and 2 bases from J, with 6 bases between. The CDR3 is 13 amino acids. CDR3 nucleotides: TGTGCCAGCAGCCACTCCAACACCGGGGAGCTGTTTTTT. Translating it yields CASSHSNTGELFF.

The chain uses TRBV7-3 and TRBJ2-2, with 9 nucleotides matching TRBD1. The ends lost 5 bases at V and 5 bases at J; junction bases unmatched: 12. The germline gives CDR1 SGHTA, CDR2 FQGTGA. The CDR3 runs 17 residues. The DNA for the CDR3 is TGTGCCAGCAGCCGAGAACAGGGGGCAAGTGGAACCGGGGAGCTGTTTTTT. Protein sequence: CASSREQGASGTGELFF.

The CDR3 bases are TGTGCCAGCAGTTCTATCGTTCACGAACGGGGGGAGACCCAGTACTTC. Translated, it gives CASSSIVHERGETQYF. This sequence joins TRBV6-5 and TRBJ2-5; D might be TRBD2 (6 bases). Germline V gives CDR1 MNHEY, CDR2 SVGAGI. This CDR3 is built from 16 residues. Trimming pared 4 bases from V and 5 bases from J, leaving 20 bases between.

The V call is TRBV11-2, the J call TRBJ2-7; D is ambiguous. CDR3 length equals 14 residues. V was shortened by 0 bases and J by 1 base, with 7 bases between the two germline ends. Germline CDR1 SGHAT, CDR2 FQNNGV. This CDR3 reads CASSLEQTSYEQYF. The CDR3 nucleotides are TGTGCCAGCAGCTTAGAGCAGACGTCCTACGAGCAGTACTTC.

The chain has TRBV7-8 and TRBJ2-7; a possible D gene is TRBD1 (6 bases). V was trimmed by 7 bases and J by 7 bases, leaving 23 bases between them. The germline gives CDR1 SGHVS, CDR2 FQNEAQ. The CDR3 runs to 15 residues. DNA for the CDR3: TGTGCCAGCATGCCGTCGACAGGACCCTCTATAGAGCAGTACTTC. Translating it yields CASMPSTGPSIEQYF.